This T cell receptor beta chain was profiled in a study of blood T cell repertoires in COVID-19. CDR1 is SEHNR and CDR2 is FQNEAQ in the germline V gene (reference sequence). The CDR3 extends over 16 amino acids. V lost 2 bases, J lost 13 bases, and 16 bases stayed unmatched. As handled by the study authors: Amplifying reference gene primers gave estimates of nucleated cell counts. Assay: immunoSEQ multiplex PCR; the TCRdb copy retains only in-frame clones and omits some. The DNA was the basis for D and trimming; V, J and clone size are from that table. The sample includes approximately 130,000 clones, 80% to 90% seen only once; the top ten take around a quarter.

The chain is built from TRBV7-9 and TRBJ1-4, with 7 bases that match TRBD1. Source material: peripheral blood. The clonotype was recovered from a man between 65 and 80 years old with active or convalescent COVID-19. The CDR3 DNA follows: TGTGCCAGCAGCTTACCGGATACAGGGGACCTATTTATACTGTTTTTT. Translated, it gives CASSLPDTGDLFILFF.